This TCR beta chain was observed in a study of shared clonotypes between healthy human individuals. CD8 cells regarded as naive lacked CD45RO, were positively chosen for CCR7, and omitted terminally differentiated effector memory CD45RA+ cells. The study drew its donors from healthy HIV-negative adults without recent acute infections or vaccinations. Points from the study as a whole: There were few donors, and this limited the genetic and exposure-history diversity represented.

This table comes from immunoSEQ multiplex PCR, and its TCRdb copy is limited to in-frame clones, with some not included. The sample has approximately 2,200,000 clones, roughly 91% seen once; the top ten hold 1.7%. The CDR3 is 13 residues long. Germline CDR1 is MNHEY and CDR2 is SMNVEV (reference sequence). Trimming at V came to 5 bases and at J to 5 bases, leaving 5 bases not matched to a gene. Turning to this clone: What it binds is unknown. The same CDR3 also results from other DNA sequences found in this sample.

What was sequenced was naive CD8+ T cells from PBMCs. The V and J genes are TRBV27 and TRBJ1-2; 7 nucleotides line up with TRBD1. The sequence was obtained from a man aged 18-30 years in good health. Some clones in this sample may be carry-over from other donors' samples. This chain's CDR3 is CASSGRGGYGYTF. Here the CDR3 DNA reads TGTGCCAGCAGTGGCAGGGGGGGTTATGGCTACACCTTC.